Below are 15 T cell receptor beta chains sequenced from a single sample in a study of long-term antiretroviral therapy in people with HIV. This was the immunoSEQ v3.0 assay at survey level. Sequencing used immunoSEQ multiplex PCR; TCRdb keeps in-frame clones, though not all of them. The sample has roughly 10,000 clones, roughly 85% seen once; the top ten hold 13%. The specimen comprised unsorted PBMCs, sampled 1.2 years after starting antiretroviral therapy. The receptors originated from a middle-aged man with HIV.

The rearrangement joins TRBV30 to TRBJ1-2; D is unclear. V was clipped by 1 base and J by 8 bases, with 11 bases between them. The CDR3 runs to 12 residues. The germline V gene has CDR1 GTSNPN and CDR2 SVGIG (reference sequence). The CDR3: CAWSGTAVGYTF. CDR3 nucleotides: TGTGCCTGGAGTGGGACGGCGGTCGGCTACACCTTC.

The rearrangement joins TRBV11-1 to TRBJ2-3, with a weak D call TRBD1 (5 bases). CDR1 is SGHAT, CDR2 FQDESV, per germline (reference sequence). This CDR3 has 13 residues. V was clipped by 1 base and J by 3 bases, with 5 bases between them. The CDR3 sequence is CASSLEGTDTQYF. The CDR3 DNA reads TGTGCCAGCAGCTTAGAGGGGACAGATACGCAGTATTTT.

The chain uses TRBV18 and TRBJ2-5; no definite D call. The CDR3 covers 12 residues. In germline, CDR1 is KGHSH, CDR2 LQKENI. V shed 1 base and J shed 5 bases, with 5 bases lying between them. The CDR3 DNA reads TGTGCCAGCTCACCACTAGGGGAGACCCAGTACTTC. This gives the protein CASSPLGETQYF.

The CDR3 loop reads CAWSDRRGGLTDTQYF. The CDR3 nucleotides read TGTGCCTGGAGTGACCGCCGTGGGGGGCTTACAGATACGCAGTATTTT. The chain uses TRBV30 and TRBJ2-3, with D possibly called TRBD1 or TRBD2 (6 bases each). CDR3 length: 16 amino acids. The V gene's germline CDR1 is GTSNPN and CDR2 SVGIG (reference sequence). V was clipped by 1 base and J by 3 bases, with 17 bases between them. Full variable domain (outside the CDR3, taken from reference TRBV30 and TRBJ2-3): SQTIHQWPATLVQPVGSPLSLECTVEGTSNPNLYWYRQAAGRGLQLLFYSVGIGQISSEVPQNLSASRPQDRQFILSSKKLLLSDSGFYLCAWSDRRGGLTDTQYFGPGTRLTVL.

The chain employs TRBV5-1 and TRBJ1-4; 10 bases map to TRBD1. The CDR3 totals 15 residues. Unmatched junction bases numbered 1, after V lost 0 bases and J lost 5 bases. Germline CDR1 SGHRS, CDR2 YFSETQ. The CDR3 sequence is CASSLAGQGNEKLFF. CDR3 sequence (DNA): TGCGCCAGCAGCTTGGCGGGACAGGGGAATGAAAAACTGTTTTTT.

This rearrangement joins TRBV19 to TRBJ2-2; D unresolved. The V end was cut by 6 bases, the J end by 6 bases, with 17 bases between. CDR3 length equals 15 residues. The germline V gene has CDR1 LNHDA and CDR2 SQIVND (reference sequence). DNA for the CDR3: TGTGCCAGTAGATTACCCGGCACCAACGCCGGGGAGCTGTTTTTT. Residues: CASRLPGTNAGELFF.

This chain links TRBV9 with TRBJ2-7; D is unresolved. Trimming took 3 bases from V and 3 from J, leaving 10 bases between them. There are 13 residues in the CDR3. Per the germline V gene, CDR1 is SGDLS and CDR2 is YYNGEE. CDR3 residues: CASSAMDGYEQYF. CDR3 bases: TGTGCCAGCAGCGCCATGGACGGCTACGAGCAGTACTTC. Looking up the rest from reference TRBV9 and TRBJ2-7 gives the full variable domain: DSGVTQTPKHLITATGQRVTLRCSPRSGDLSVYWYQQSLDQGLQFLIQYYNGEERAKGNILERFSAQQFPDLHSELNLSSLELGDSALYFCASSAMDGYEQYFGPGTRLTVT.

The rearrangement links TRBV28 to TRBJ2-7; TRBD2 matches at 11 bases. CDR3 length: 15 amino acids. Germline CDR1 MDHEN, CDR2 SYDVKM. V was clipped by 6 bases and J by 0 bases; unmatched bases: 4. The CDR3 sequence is CASRKTSGASYEQYF. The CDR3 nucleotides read TGTGCCAGCAGGAAGACTAGCGGGGCCTCCTACGAGCAGTACTTC.

CDR3 region: CAWNLGQIYGYTF. CDR3 nucleotides: TGTGCCTGGAACCTCGGACAGATTTATGGCTACACCTTC. This chain uses TRBV30 with TRBJ1-2, with a tentative D call TRBD1 (6 bases). V dropped 4 bases and J dropped 5 bases, with 14 bases sitting between them. Germline assignment: CDR1 GTSNPN and CDR2 SVGIG (reference sequence). This CDR3 spans 13 amino acids.

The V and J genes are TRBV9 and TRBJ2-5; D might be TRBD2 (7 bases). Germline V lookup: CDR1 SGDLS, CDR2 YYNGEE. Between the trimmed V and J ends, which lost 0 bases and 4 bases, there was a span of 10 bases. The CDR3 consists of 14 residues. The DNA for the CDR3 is TGTGCCAGCAGCGTAGCGGGGGGCCCAGAGACCCAGTACTTC. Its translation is CASSVAGGPETQYF.

CDR3: CASSRGGTNTGELFF. The CDR3 DNA sequence: TGTGCCAGCAGCCGCGGGGGGACGAACACCGGGGAGCTGTTTTTT. The chain uses TRBV27 and TRBJ2-2; 8 nucleotides agree with TRBD2. Germline trimming cut 6 bases from V and 0 bases from J; bases unmatched to any gene: 3. The V gene's germline CDR1 is MNHEY and CDR2 SMNVEV (reference sequence). This CDR3 is 15 amino acids long.

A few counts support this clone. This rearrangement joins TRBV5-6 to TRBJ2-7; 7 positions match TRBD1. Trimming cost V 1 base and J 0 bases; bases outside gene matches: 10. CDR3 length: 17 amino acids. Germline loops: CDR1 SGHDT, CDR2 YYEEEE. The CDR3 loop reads CASSLRSTGPNSYEQYF. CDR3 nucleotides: TGTGCCAGCAGCTTGAGGTCGACAGGGCCCAACTCCTACGAGCAGTACTTC. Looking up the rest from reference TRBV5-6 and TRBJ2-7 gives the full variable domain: DAGVTQSPTHLIKTRGQQVTLRCSPKSGHDTVSWYQQALGQGPQFIFQYYEEEERQRGNFPDRFSGHQFPNYSSELNVNALLLGDSALYLCASSLRSTGPNSYEQYFGPGTRLTVT.

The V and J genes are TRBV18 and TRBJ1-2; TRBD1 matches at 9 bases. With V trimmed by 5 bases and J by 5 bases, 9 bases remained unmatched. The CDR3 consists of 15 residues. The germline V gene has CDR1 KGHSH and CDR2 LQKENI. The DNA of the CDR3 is TGTGCCAGCTCAGCGACAGGGGGGGTAACTTATGGCTACACCTTC. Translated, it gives CASSATGGVTYGYTF.

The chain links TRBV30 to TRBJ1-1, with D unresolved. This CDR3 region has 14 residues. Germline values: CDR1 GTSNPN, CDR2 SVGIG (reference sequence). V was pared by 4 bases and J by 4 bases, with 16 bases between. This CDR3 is CAWTPGGAGTEAFF. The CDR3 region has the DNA TGTGCCTGGACCCCCGGAGGCGCCGGCACTGAAGCTTTCTTT.

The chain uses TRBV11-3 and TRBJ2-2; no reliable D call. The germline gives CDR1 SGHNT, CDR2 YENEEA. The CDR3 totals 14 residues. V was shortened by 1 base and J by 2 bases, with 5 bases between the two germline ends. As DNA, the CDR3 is TGTGCCAGCAGCTTAGGTGATAACACCGGGGAGCTGTTTTTT. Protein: CASSLGDNTGELFF. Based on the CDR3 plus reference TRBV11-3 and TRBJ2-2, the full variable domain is EAGVVQSPRYKIIEKKQPVAFWCNPISGHNTLYWYLQNLGQGPELLIRYENEEAVDDSQLPKDRFSAERLKGVDSTLKIQPAELGDSAVYLCASSLGDNTGELFFGEGSRLTVL.